These 26 T cell receptor beta chains were sequenced from one sample in a study of post-analysis software for immune sequencing data (dated by TCRdb to between 2014 and 2016). Study-wide findings and limitations: Roughly 5 TRBV segments, including TRBV5-6, TRBV5-1 and TRBV20-1, were significantly more frequent in patients than controls.

These receptors are not linked to any known antigen. Libraries came from PCR. Sequencing took place on an Illumina HiSeq 2500. To reduce PCR and sequencing biases, unique molecular identifiers were incorporated into the TCR beta cDNA libraries. TCRdb reanalyzed the raw reads on its own, using fastp at Q25 for trimming and MiXCR for clone calling, and kept in-frame beta chains. Each entry is one CDR3 protein sequence, shown with its most common DNA and genes. The sample profile shows roughly 400,000 distinct CDR3 sequences; approximately 39% of them were found once. The ten biggest clones cover approximately 7.6% of the sample. Sequencing input: blood. All receptors come from a girl aged 2 to 10 with multiple sclerosis.

This clonotype was observed a few times. V usage is TRBV12-3 or TRBV12-4 and J usage is TRBJ1-2; D is unresolved. This CDR3 contains 15 residues. Trimming pared 1 base from V and 6 bases from J, leaving 15 bases between. DNA of the CDR3: TGTGCCAGCAGTTTAGGGTGGATAGGGAAGGATGGCTACACCTTC. Protein product: CASSLGWIGKDGYTF.

The sample holds a few counts of this clonotype. The rearrangement uses TRBV29-1 and TRBJ2-5, with 7 nucleotides matching TRBD1. The germline CDR1 and CDR2 sequences are SQVTM and ANQGSEA. V dropped 6 bases and J dropped 5; count of bases not matched to a gene: 15. The CDR3 runs 15 residues. DNA for the CDR3: TGCAGCGTCGTCTCGCAGGGGACAGCATTGGAGACCCAGTACTTC. Amino acid sequence: CSVVSQGTALETQYF.

This clonotype was counted a single time. The chain combines TRBV28 with TRBJ2-1; D unresolved. The J call may be faulty, since TRBJ2-7 better matches the DNA end. Germline CDR1 is MDHEN and CDR2 is SYDVKM. The length of the CDR3 is 16 residues. The CDR3 DNA follows: TGTGCCAGCAGTAAAGGCAGTGGCCCCCTGGGTTACGAGCAGTACTTC. Protein: CASSKGSGPLGYEQYF.

The chain recombines TRBV29-1 with TRBJ1-1; no definite D call. From germline, CDR1 is SQVTM and CDR2 ANQGSEA. The CDR3 contains 13 residues. Deletions cut 0 bases from V and 3 bases from J, with 8 bases between. The CDR3 sequence is CSVEDTLDTEAFF. For the CDR3, the DNA is TGCAGCGTTGAAGACACCTTGGACACTGAAGCTTTCTTT.

The genes are TRBV6-5 and TRBJ1-1, with D perhaps matching TRBD1 (6 bases). From germline, CDR1 is MNHEY and CDR2 SVGAGI. Trimming left V 6 bases short and J 7 bases short, with 15 bases between. CDR3 size: 13 residues. CDR3 in amino acids: CASSHGGLNEAFF. CDR3 nucleotides: TGTGCCAGCAGCCACGGGGGGCTTAATGAAGCTTTCTTT.

V usage is TRBV7-3 and J usage is TRBJ2-3, with D tentatively TRBD2 (6 bases). The CDR3 loop spans 13 amino acids. V dropped 7 bases and J dropped 4 bases, with 12 bases sitting between them. The germline V gene has CDR1 SGHTA and CDR2 FQGTGA. In nucleotides, the CDR3 is TGTGCCAGCAAGCGGGCGGACGCAGATACGCAGTATTTT. It translates to CASKRADADTQYF.

The J gene is TRBJ2-7, the V gene TRBV5-1, with D possibly called TRBD1 or TRBD2 (5 bases each). V lost 2 bases to trimming and J lost 0 bases, with 9 bases between them. Germline V lookup: CDR1 SGHRS, CDR2 YFSETQ. The CDR3 runs to 14 residues. The CDR3 DNA follows: TGCGCCAGCAGCTTCCTGGGGGACTCCTACGAGCAGTACTTC. Translated, it gives CASSFLGDSYEQYF.

The CDR3 nucleotides read TGTGCCAGCAGCGGCAGGGAGGGTTATGGCTACACCTTC. As protein: CASSGREGYGYTF. The J gene is TRBJ1-2, the V gene TRBV7-2; TRBD1 might be the D (5 bases). CDR1 and CDR2 from the germline V gene are SGHTA and FQGNSA. V lost 5 bases to trimming and J lost 5 bases, with 12 bases between them. CDR3 length: 13 amino acids.

The genes are TRBV14 and TRBJ1-2; 9 bases line up with TRBD1. CDR1 and CDR2 from the germline V gene are SGHDN and FVKESK. The CDR3 is made up of 15 amino acids. The V segment lost 9 bases and the J segment 4 bases; nucleotides outside the gene matches: 12. The CDR3 loop reads CAREEPGQGLYGYTF. In DNA, the CDR3 is TGTGCCAGAGAGGAACCGGGACAGGGCCTCTATGGCTACACCTTC. Together with reference TRBV14 and TRBJ1-2, the CDR3 gives the full variable domain: EAGVTQFPSHSVIEKGQTVTLRCDPISGHDNLYWYRRVMGKEIKFLLHFVKESKQDESGMPNNRFLAERTGGTYSTLKVQPAELEDSGVYFCAREEPGQGLYGYTFGSGTRLTVV.

The chain carries TRBV2 and TRBJ1-2; D may be TRBD1 (6 bases). The germline V and J ends were trimmed by 7 bases and 2 bases, with 14 bases remaining between them. This CDR3 region has 14 residues. Germline V gene lookup returns CDR1 SNHLY and CDR2 FYNNEI. This chain's CDR3 is CASNAYRANYGYTF. CDR3 sequence (DNA): TGTGCCAGCAATGCATACAGGGCGAACTATGGCTACACCTTC. Combining the CDR3 with reference TRBV2 and TRBJ1-2 gives the whole variable domain EPEVTQTPSHQVTQMGQEVILRCVPISNHLYFYWYRQILGQKVEFLVSFYNNEISEKSEIFDDQFSVERPDGSNFTLKIRSTKLEDSAMYFCASNAYRANYGYTFGSGTRLTVV.

The genes are TRBV9 and TRBJ2-7; TRBD2 matches 7 bases. The closer fit of TRBJ2-5 to the DNA end suggests the J call may be wrong. The CDR3 has 15 residues. Germline-derived CDR1 and CDR2 are SGDLS and YYNGEE. The CDR3 spells CASSGGGSRSETQYF. CDR3 DNA: TGTGCCAGCAGCGGGGGGGGATCCAGATCAGAGACCCAGTACTTC.

The chain recombines TRBV20-1 with TRBJ2-5; 10 bases match TRBD2. J gave up 11 bases and V 0 bases, and 12 bases lay outside the gene matches. Germline CDR1 DFQATT, CDR2 SNEGSKA (reference sequence). There are 15 residues in the CDR3. CDR3 amino acids: CSARESSGGANEQYF. Written as DNA, the CDR3 is TGCAGTGCTAGAGAATCGAGCGGGGGGGCAAATGAGCAGTACTTC.

The rearrangement joins TRBV7-9 to TRBJ2-1, with D maybe TRBD1 (6 bases). V was pared by 0 bases and J by 1 base, with 16 bases between. The germline gives CDR1 SEHNR, CDR2 FQNEAQ (reference sequence). The CDR3 is 18 amino acids. The CDR3 DNA reads TGTGCCAGCAGCTTAGCGCGGATGGGGGCTTTGTCCTACAATGAGCAGTTCTTC. This gives the protein CASSLARMGALSYNEQFF.

The chain couples TRBV28 to TRBJ2-5; TRBD2 is a possible D gene (7 bases). The CDR3 contains 17 residues. Germline CDR1 reads MDHEN; CDR2 reads SYDVKM. Trimming removed 7 bases from V and 3 bases from J, with 24 bases in between. CDR3 sequence: CASKKGGGFHKEETQYF. CDR3 coding DNA: TGTGCCAGCAAAAAAGGCGGGGGCTTTCACAAGGAAGAGACCCAGTACTTC.

This clonotype was observed many times. The chain combines TRBV5-1 with TRBJ2-7; the D gene is possibly TRBD1 (6 bases). Trimming shortened V by 1 base and J by 1 base, and 9 bases separated the two germline ends. Germline V gene data show CDR1 as SGHRS and CDR2 as YFSETQ. CDR3 length: 14 amino acids. The CDR3 bases are TGCGCCAGCAGCTTGCCCGGACAGTCCTACGAGCAGTACTTC. Amino acid sequence: CASSLPGQSYEQYF.

The J gene is TRBJ2-7, the V gene TRBV6-5, with a weak D call TRBD2 (6 bases). The V and J ends lost 6 bases and 3 bases respectively, with 24 bases between them. From germline, CDR1 is MNHEY and CDR2 SVGAGI. The CDR3 is 17 amino acids. As DNA, the CDR3 is TGTGCCAGCAGATACACCGCGGGGACGGGGTCTCTCTACGAGCAGTACTTC. It is translated as CASRYTAGTGSLYEQYF.

The chain carries TRBV25-1 and TRBJ1-1; D unresolved. The germline V and J ends were trimmed by 4 bases and 5 bases, with 8 bases remaining between them. The CDR3 spans 12 residues. Germline V gene lookup returns CDR1 MGHDK and CDR2 SYGVNS. In nucleotides, the CDR3 is TGTGCCAGCAGTGGAGGTTTTACTGAAGCTTTCTTT. Amino acids: CASSGGFTEAFF.

This chain joins TRBV7-8 and TRBJ1-2; 9 bases agree with TRBD1. V lost 5 bases to trimming and J lost 8 bases; unmatched junction nucleotides: 12. The CDR3 is 15 amino acids. Germline lookup yields CDR1 SGHVS and CDR2 FQNEAQ. The CDR3 loop reads CASSPILTGGGGYTF. Written as DNA, the CDR3 is TGTGCCAGCAGCCCAATACTGACAGGGGGGGGCGGCTACACCTTC. Supplemented by reference TRBV7-8 and TRBJ1-2, the full variable domain reads GAGVSQSPRYKVAKRGQDVALRCDPISGHVSLFWYQQALGQGPEFLTYFQNEAQLDKSGLPSDRFFAERPEGSVSTLKIQRTQQEDSAVYLCASSPILTGGGGYTFGSGTRLTVV.

The gene calls are TRBV13 and TRBJ2-5; D is undetermined. The CDR3 spans 16 residues. The V gene lost 0 bases and the J gene lost 2 bases, with 13 bases spanning the gap. The germline V gene has CDR1 PRHDT and CDR2 FYEKMQ (reference sequence). Here the CDR3 reads CASSLGRWGGQETQYF. CDR3 in DNA: TGTGCCAGCAGCTTAGGCCGATGGGGTGGGCAAGAGACCCAGTACTTC.

V and J are TRBV6-4 and TRBJ2-1, with TRBD1 identical over 9 bases. J lost 8 bases, V lost 7 bases, and 3 bases had no gene match. The CDR3 loop spans 12 amino acids. Germline V gene data show CDR1 as MRHNA and CDR2 as SNTAGT. The CDR3 is CASKGQGYEQFF. The CDR3 DNA sequence: TGTGCCAGCAAGGGACAGGGTTATGAGCAGTTCTTC.

CDR3 loop: CASSLGWVGVNQPQHF. In DNA form, the CDR3 reads TGTGCCAGCAGTTTAGGGTGGGTGGGTGTCAATCAGCCCCAGCATTTT. The chain joins TRBV12-3 or TRBV12-4 to TRBJ1-5; D is undetermined. Trimming cost V 1 base and J 3 bases, with 13 bases left between them. CDR3 size: 16 residues.

This clonotype has a handful of counts. J is TRBJ2-1 and V is TRBV10-3, with D possibly matching TRBD2 (6 bases). Between the trimmed V and J ends, which lost 4 bases and 8 bases, there was a span of 12 bases. The CDR3 is 13 residues long. Germline loops: CDR1 ENHRY, CDR2 SYGVKD. CDR3 residues: CAISGLAMDEQFF. For the CDR3, the DNA is TGTGCCATCAGTGGGCTAGCGATGGATGAGCAGTTCTTC.

The CDR3 is CASGLGLAGNEQFF. The CDR3 coding sequence is TGTGCTAGTGGTTTGGGACTAGCGGGCAATGAGCAGTTCTTC. The chain links TRBV12-5 to TRBJ2-1, with 10 positions matching TRBD2. This CDR3 comprises 14 residues. Unmatched junction bases numbered 0, after V lost 1 base and J lost 6 bases. CDR1 and CDR2 (germline): LGHNT, FRNRAP.

The chain couples TRBV7-8 to TRBJ2-7, with TRBD2 matching 13 bases. The V gene end was trimmed by 5 bases and the J gene end by 5 bases; junction bases not matched to a gene: 12. Germline values: CDR1 SGHVS, CDR2 FQNEAQ. CDR3 length equals 17 residues. The CDR3 reads CASSPDETSGRINEQYF. CDR3 bases: TGTGCCAGCAGCCCCGACGAGACTAGCGGGAGGATCAACGAGCAGTACTTC.

CDR3: CATETGGVQPQHF. The DNA for the CDR3 is TGTGCCACCGAGACAGGGGGCGTTCAGCCCCAGCATTTT. The chain combines TRBV28 with TRBJ1-5; TRBD1 matches at 10 bases. Germline CDR1 and CDR2: MDHEN and SYDVKM. The CDR3 loop spans 13 amino acids. With 10 bases clipped from V and 6 bases from J, the junction kept 6 bases outside the gene matches.

The V and J genes are TRBV6-6 and TRBJ1-1; no reliable D call. V gave up 0 bases and J gave up 6 bases, with 5 bases separating them. Germline V lookup: CDR1 MNHNY, CDR2 SVGAGI (reference sequence). CDR3 length equals 12 residues. The CDR3 bases are TGTGCCAGCAGTTACTCAGAGGCTGAAGCTTTCTTT. Protein: CASSYSEAEAFF.